The 27 T cell receptor beta chains in this list originate from one sample, sequenced in a study of blood T cell repertoires in COVID-19. Profiling relied on immunoSEQ multiplex PCR, and the TCRdb table lists in-frame clones only, not all of them. The sample lists under 150,000 clones; 70% to 90% were seen once. The sequencing sample was made of peripheral blood. The receptors stem from a human donor in a cohort sampled during active COVID-19.

V gene TRBV5-1 combines with J gene TRBJ2-5; D might be TRBD1 (6 bases). There are 16 residues in the CDR3. V lost 4 bases and J lost 4, with 20 bases in between. The germline V gene has CDR1 SGHRS and CDR2 YFSETQ. The CDR3 loop reads CASSLRPQGKGETQYF. CDR3 in DNA: TGCGCCAGCAGCCTCCGACCGCAGGGGAAGGGAGAGACCCAGTACTTC.

As for this clone: The sample has other DNA sequences that encode this CDR3 too. This sequence joins TRBV5-1 and TRBJ1-1; a possible D gene is TRBD1 (6 bases). The CDR3 loop spans 15 amino acids. V dropped 0 bases and J dropped 5 bases, with 14 bases sitting between them. Germline V gene sequence: CDR1 SGHRS, CDR2 YFSETQ. The CDR3 reads CASSLAAGVRTEAFF. For the CDR3, the DNA is TGCGCCAGCAGCTTGGCCGCAGGGGTGAGGACTGAAGCTTTCTTT.

The gene calls are TRBV5-1 and TRBJ2-6; a weak D match, TRBD1 (8 bases). Trimming left V 4 bases short and J 1 base short, with 15 bases between. Germline CDR1 reads SGHRS; CDR2 reads YFSETQ. CDR3 length equals 17 residues. The CDR3 is CASSSGTGGSGANVLTF. CDR3 sequence (DNA): TGCGCCAGCAGCAGCGGGACAGGTGGTTCTGGGGCCAACGTCCTGACTTTC.

V gene TRBV19 combines with J gene TRBJ1-6, with D perhaps matching TRBD1 (5 bases). V lost 6 bases, J lost 3 bases, and 9 bases lay in between. The CDR3 runs 14 residues. Germline CDR1 and CDR2: LNHDA and SQIVND (reference sequence). The CDR3 DNA sequence: TGTGCCAGTAGCGGACAAGTCTATAATTCACCCCTCCACTTT. Translating gives CASSGQVYNSPLHF.

The rearrangement joins TRBV7-9 to TRBJ1-1; weak D call: TRBD1 (5 bases). The CDR3 extends over 13 amino acids. V was trimmed by 1 base and J by 4 bases, leaving 7 bases between them. From germline, CDR1 is SEHNR and CDR2 FQNEAQ (reference sequence). The CDR3 region has the DNA TGTGCCAGCAGCTTAGGTCAGGGCACTGAAGCTTTCTTT. Translating gives CASSLGQGTEAFF.

The genes are TRBV4-2 and TRBJ2-3; TRBD1 might be the D (7 bases). The V end was cut by 0 bases, the J end by 4 bases, with 14 bases between. CDR1 is LGHNA, CDR2 YNFKEQ, per germline. The CDR3 is made up of 16 amino acids. CDR3 residues: CASSQEEGAGADTQYF. The CDR3 region has the DNA TGTGCCAGCAGCCAAGAGGAGGGGGCCGGGGCAGATACGCAGTATTTT.

CDR3 region: CASSLNLQRGAQDTQYF. In DNA, the CDR3 is TGCGCCAGCAGCTTGAACCTACAGCGGGGGGCCCAAGATACGCAGTATTTT. The chain links TRBV5-1 to TRBJ2-3; 9 nucleotides line up with TRBD2. The germline CDR1 and CDR2 sequences are SGHRS and YFSETQ. Trimming took 1 base from V and 5 from J; bases not matched to a gene: 11. CDR3 length equals 17 residues. Complete variable domain (other parts from reference TRBV5-1 and TRBJ2-3): KAGVTQTPRYLIKTRGQQVTLSCSPISGHRSVSWYQQTPGQGLQFLFEYFSETQRNKGNFPGRFSGRQFSNSRSEMNVSTLELGDSALYLCASSLNLQRGAQDTQYFGPGTRLTVL.

This clone occurred once. Other DNA sequences in this specimen translate into the identical CDR3. The chain recombines TRBV5-4 with TRBJ2-2; D may be TRBD1 (6 bases). This CDR3 region has 13 residues. Trimming shortened V by 0 bases and J by 6 bases, and 6 bases separated the two germline ends. Per the germline V gene, CDR1 is SGHNT and CDR2 is YYREEE (reference sequence). CDR3 loop: CASSLEGAGELFF. The CDR3 DNA reads as TGTGCCAGCAGCTTGGAGGGGGCCGGGGAGCTGTTTTTT.

The chain carries TRBV5-6 and TRBJ2-1, with D unresolved. Trimming removed 4 bases at V and 0 bases at J, with 11 bases between. Germline values: CDR1 SGHDT, CDR2 YYEEEE. The CDR3 spans 15 residues. CDR3 loop: CASSPHSSSYNEQFF. CDR3 DNA: TGTGCCAGCAGCCCCCATTCGAGCTCCTACAATGAGCAGTTCTTC.

The chain links TRBV5-4 to TRBJ1-1; D not certain. The CDR3 loop spans 11 amino acids. The V gene's germline CDR1 is SGHNT and CDR2 YYREEE (reference sequence). Trimming cost V 3 bases and J 7 bases, with 7 bases left between them. The CDR3 region is CASSSPSEAFF. The CDR3 DNA reads TGTGCCAGCAGCTCCCCTAGTGAAGCTTTCTTT.

The chain is built from TRBV27 and TRBJ1-4; D gene unclear. Germline V gene sequence: CDR1 MNHEY, CDR2 SMNVEV (reference sequence). Trimming removed 5 bases from V and 12 bases from J, with 19 bases in between. The CDR3 is 14 amino acids. The CDR3 loop reads CASSPYIKSGELFF. The CDR3 DNA is TGTGCCAGCAGTCCATACATAAAATCGGGAGAACTGTTTTTT.

The CDR3 loop is CASSFDRGDYGYTF. CDR3 sequence (DNA): TGTGCCAGCAGCTTTGACAGGGGAGACTATGGCTACACCTTC. The chain links TRBV5-4 to TRBJ1-2; 8 bases map to TRBD1. Germline assignment: CDR1 SGHNT and CDR2 YYREEE (reference sequence). The V segment lost 2 bases and the J segment 3 bases; nucleotides outside the gene matches: 3. The CDR3 contains 14 residues.

This clone is a singleton in its sample. The chain employs TRBV4-1 and TRBJ2-3; TRBD2 matches at 10 bases. The V gene's germline CDR1 is MGHRA and CDR2 YSYEKL. V lost 1 base, J lost 3 bases, and 4 bases stayed unmatched. This CDR3 is built from 16 residues. CDR3 coding DNA: TGCGCCAGCAGCCAAGGGACTAGCGGAACAACAGATACGCAGTATTTT. It yields the protein CASSQGTSGTTDTQYF.

This clone was counted between two and nine times. The chain joins TRBV4-2 to TRBJ1-5; D gene unclear. The CDR3 is 14 residues long. Trimming cost V 0 bases and J 6 bases, with 9 bases left between them. Looked up from germline, CDR1 is LGHNA and CDR2 is YNFKEQ. The CDR3 sequence: CASSQDTGSQPQHF. CDR3 DNA sequence: TGTGCCAGCAGCCAAGATACGGGTAGTCAGCCCCAGCATTTT.

The chain combines TRBV4-2 with TRBJ2-3, with 10 bases identical to TRBD1. The V gene end was trimmed by 3 bases and the J gene end by 5 bases; junction bases not matched to a gene: 8. The CDR3 totals 16 residues. The germline gives CDR1 LGHNA, CDR2 YNFKEQ. CDR3 residues: CASSQGDRGFEDTQYF. CDR3 coding DNA: TGTGCCAGCAGCCAGGGGGACAGGGGTTTTGAAGATACGCAGTATTTT.

The CDR3 DNA reads TGTGCCAGCAGCCTCGAGGAAGTTTCCTACGGCTACACCTTC. Protein sequence: CASSLEEVSYGYTF. The chain links TRBV7-2 to TRBJ1-2; D ambiguous. V was trimmed by 5 bases and J by 8 bases, leaving 18 bases between them. Germline V CDR1 and CDR2: SGHTA, FQGNSA. There are 14 residues in the CDR3.

The chain carries TRBV3-1 (or the pseudogene TRBV3-2) and TRBJ1-2; D is unresolved. Trimming stripped 7 bases from V and 1 base from J, with 13 bases between. The CDR3 runs 14 residues. CDR1 and CDR2 (germline): LGHDT, YNNKEL (reference sequence). The CDR3 coding sequence is TGTGCCAGCACGGCGAGCAGGTTTAACTATGGCTACACCTTC. This encodes CASTASRFNYGYTF.

This chain links TRBV30 with TRBJ1-4; 7 bases map to TRBD1. Germline V lookup: CDR1 GTSNPN, CDR2 SVGIG (reference sequence). Trimming cost V 2 bases and J 8 bases; bases outside gene matches: 14. The CDR3 sequence is 16 residues long. The CDR3 bases are TGTGCCTGGAGTTTGTCTCACAGGGGCATAGGAGAAAAACTGTTTTTT. This translates into CAWSLSHRGIGEKLFF.

The chain recombines TRBV11-3 with TRBJ2-3; no clear D gene. Trimming took 0 bases from V and 2 from J, leaving 9 bases between them. The CDR3 runs to 15 residues. Germline CDR1 and CDR2: SGHNT and YENEEA. The CDR3 bases are TGTGCCAGCAGCTTAGATAGAACTTCCACAGATACGCAGTATTTT. Translating gives CASSLDRTSTDTQYF.

J is TRBJ2-5 and V is TRBV7-3; a possible D gene is TRBD1 (6 bases). V lost 3 bases to trimming and J lost 2 bases, with 7 bases between them. From germline, CDR1 is SGHTA and CDR2 FQGTGA. The CDR3 sequence is 13 residues long. The CDR3 DNA is TGTGCCAGCAGCTTGGGACATCAAGAGACCCAGTACTTC. Translating it yields CASSLGHQETQYF.

The chain carries TRBV7-3 and TRBJ2-3, with TRBD2 as a possible D gene (6 bases). Germline CDR1 SGHTA, CDR2 FQGTGA. The length of the CDR3 is 14 residues. V lost 3 bases, J lost 5 bases, and 12 bases lay in between. The CDR3 DNA is TGTGCCAGCAGCTTGGCGGGGCTGAGAGATACGCAGTATTTT. It is translated as CASSLAGLRDTQYF.

V usage is TRBV27 and J usage is TRBJ2-7; the match to TRBD1 covers 9 bases. Germline assignment: CDR1 MNHEY and CDR2 SMNVEV (reference sequence). The J segment lost 2 bases and the V segment lost 8 bases, leaving 10 bases of the junction unmatched. This CDR3 is built from 15 residues. CDR3 nucleotide sequence: TGTGCCAGCTCGCGTTGGACAGGGGTTCCCTACGAGCAGTACTTC. Protein product: CASSRWTGVPYEQYF.

The gene calls are TRBV9 and TRBJ2-2, with D perhaps matching TRBD1 (6 bases). The CDR3 is 16 amino acids. Germline V lookup: CDR1 SGDLS, CDR2 YYNGEE. Trimming cost V 3 bases and J 8 bases, with 20 bases left between them. CDR3 amino acids: CASSATSGHPSGELFF. The DNA for the CDR3 is TGTGCCAGCAGCGCCACCTCGGGACACCCGTCGGGGGAGCTGTTTTTT.

The V call is TRBV30, the J call TRBJ2-3; D is ambiguous. This CDR3 is built from 14 residues. The germline V and J ends were trimmed by 3 bases and 4 bases, with 14 bases remaining between them. In germline, CDR1 is GTSNPN, CDR2 SVGIG (reference sequence). The CDR3 DNA is TGTGCCTGGAGCGTGAGCGAAACCGCAGATACGCAGTATTTT. Encoded protein: CAWSVSETADTQYF.

The rearrangement joins TRBV3-1 (or the pseudogene TRBV3-2) to TRBJ2-2, with TRBD1 as a possible D gene (6 bases). There are 14 residues in the CDR3. Trimming took off 0 bases at V and 9 bases at J, with 11 bases between the two ends. Germline CDR1 and CDR2: LGHDT and YNNKEL (reference sequence). Here the CDR3 DNA reads TGTGCCAGCAGCCAAGAGGACAGAACGCGGGAGCTGTTTTTT. Translated, it gives CASSQEDRTRELFF.

The chain has TRBV4-1 and TRBJ2-5, with 10 nucleotides matching TRBD2. Germline CDR1 reads MGHRA; CDR2 reads YSYEKL. The V gene end was trimmed by 4 bases and the J gene end by 4 bases; junction bases not matched to a gene: 9. This CDR3 is built from 16 residues. In DNA form, the CDR3 reads TGCGCCAGCAGCCGCCGACTAGCGGGTGGTGGAGAGACCCAGTACTTC. Translated, it gives CASSRRLAGGGETQYF.

The chain is built from TRBV30 and TRBJ1-6; a possible D gene is TRBD1 (6 bases). CDR3 length equals 12 residues. Trimming took 2 bases from V and 9 from J, leaving 8 bases between them. Germline V CDR1 and CDR2: GTSNPN, SVGIG (reference sequence). This chain's CDR3 is CAWSMGASPLHF. For the CDR3, the DNA is TGTGCCTGGAGTATGGGGGCTTCACCCCTCCACTTT.